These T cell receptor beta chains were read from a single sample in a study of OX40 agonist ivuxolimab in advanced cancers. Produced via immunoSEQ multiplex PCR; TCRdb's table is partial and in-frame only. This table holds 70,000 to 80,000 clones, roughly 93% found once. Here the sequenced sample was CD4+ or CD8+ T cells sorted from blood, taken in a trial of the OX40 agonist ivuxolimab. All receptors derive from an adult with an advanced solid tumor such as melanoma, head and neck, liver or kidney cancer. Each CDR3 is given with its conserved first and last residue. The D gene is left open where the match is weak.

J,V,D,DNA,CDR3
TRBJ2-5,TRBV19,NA,TGTGCCAGTAGCAAACTTGACGGGGGACCCAAAGAGACCCAGTACTTC,CASSKLDGGPKETQYF
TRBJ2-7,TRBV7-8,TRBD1,TGTGCCAGCAGCTTAGATTTGGGACAGTCGGTCTTC,CASSLDLGQSVF
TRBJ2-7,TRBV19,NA,TGTGCCAGTAGTGGAGGGACCGCGTCCGAGCAGTACTTC,CASSGGTASEQYF
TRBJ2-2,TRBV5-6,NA,TGTGCCAGCAGCACAGGGTCCACCGGGGAGCTGTTTTTT,CASSTGSTGELFF
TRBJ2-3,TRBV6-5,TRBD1,TGTGCCAGCAGTTTTGGACAGGGGGCAGATACGCAGTATTTT,CASSFGQGADTQYF
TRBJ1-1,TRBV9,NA,TGTGCCAGCAGCGTAGATCCCCTAGGACAGAACACTGAAGCTTTCTTT,CASSVDPLGQNTEAFF
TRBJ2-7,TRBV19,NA,TGTGCCAGTTCCTATGGGAGGCCCTACGAGCAGTACTTC,CASSYGRPYEQYF
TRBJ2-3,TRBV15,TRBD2,TGTGCCACCAGCATAACTAGCGGGACGGGCGCAGATACGCAGTATTTT,CATSITSGTGADTQYF
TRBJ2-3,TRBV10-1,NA,TGCGCCAGCTCAACCACAGATACGCAGTATTTT,CASSTTDTQYF
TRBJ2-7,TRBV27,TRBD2,TGTGCCAGCAGTTTAGGCCTAGCGGGGGTCTACGAGCAGTACTTC,CASSLGLAGVYEQYF
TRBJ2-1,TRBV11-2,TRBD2,TGTGCCAGCAGCTTCCGCCCTCTAGCGGATGAGCAGTTCTTC,CASSFRPLADEQFF
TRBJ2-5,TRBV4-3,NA,TGCGCCAGCAGCCAAGGTGGGGGAAGAGAGACCCAGTACTTC,CASSQGGGRETQYF
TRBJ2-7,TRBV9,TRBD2,TGTGCCAGCAGCCCATCACCGGGACTAGCAGACTACGAGCAGTACTTC,CASSPSPGLADYEQYF
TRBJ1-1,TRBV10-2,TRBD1,TGCGCCAGCAGTGTTATGGAGGGGGCCACTGAAGCTTTCTTT,CASSVMEGATEAFF
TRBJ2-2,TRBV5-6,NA,TGTGCCAGCAGTCCGGACATCGCGAACACCGGGGAGCTGTTTTTT,CASSPDIANTGELFF
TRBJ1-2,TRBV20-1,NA,TGCAGTGCTCCCCCCTATTTCCCCTTC,CSAPPYFPF
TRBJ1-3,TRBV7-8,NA,TGTGCCAGCAGCCTCTCCCGGGCAGGCGGAAACACCATATATTTT,CASSLSRAGGNTIYF
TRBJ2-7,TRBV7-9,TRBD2,TGTGCCAGCAGCTTTCGCGGGAGCACCGAGCAGTACTTC,CASSFRGSTEQYF
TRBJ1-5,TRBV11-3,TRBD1,TGTGCCAGCAGCTTAGTCGGACAGGGAAGCCCTAATCAGCCCCAGCATTTT,CASSLVGQGSPNQPQHF
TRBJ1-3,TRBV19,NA,TGTGCCAGTAGTATCGGTGGAAACACCATATATTTT,CASSIGGNTIYF
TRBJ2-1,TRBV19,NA,TGTGCCAGTAGTACAGGCTCTGAGCAGTTCTTC,CASSTGSEQFF
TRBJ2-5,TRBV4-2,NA,TGTGCCAGCAGCCAAGAGGTCCGGGCGGAGACCCAGTACTTC,CASSQEVRAETQYF
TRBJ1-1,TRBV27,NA,TGTGCCAGCAGTTGGGGGCCTCGGACTGAAGCTTTCTTT,CASSWGPRTEAFF
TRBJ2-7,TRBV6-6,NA,TGTGCCAGCAGCATCACCCTACCAAGCTCCTACGAGCAGTACTTC,CASSITLPSSYEQYF
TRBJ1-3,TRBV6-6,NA,TGTGCCAGCAGTTACGCTACAGGGCCTGGAAACACCATATATTTT,CASSYATGPGNTIYF
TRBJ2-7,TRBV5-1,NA,TGCGCCAGCAGCTGGATTTTTGACCGAAAGGGCTCCTACGAGCAGTACTTC,CASSWIFDRKGSYEQYF